The T cell receptor (beta chain) under discussion was sequenced for a study of cytomegalovirus exposure and HLA in healthy donors. General study findings and limits: While the bulk of TCR sequences proved rare, some public TCRs turned up in many donors. The study labeled 164 TCR beta chains cytomegalovirus-associated.

PCR amplification relied on 60 Vbeta primers (plus 13 Jbeta primers). Profiled with immunoSEQ multiplex PCR; TCRdb holds only in-frame clones, not every one. The data contain about 160,000 clones, over 70% of them singletons. Remarks on this clone: Its antigen is undetermined.

Material for sequencing was PBMCs. This TCR derives from a woman aged 40 to 55 in good health and CMV-seropositive.

The CDR3 is CASSSGQNLNYGYTF. CDR3 sequence (DNA): TGTGCCAGCAGCTCAGGACAGAACCTTAACTATGGCTACACCTTC. The V gene is TRBV7-9, the J gene TRBJ1-2, with TRBD1 as a possible D gene (6 bases). The length of the CDR3 is 15 residues. Germline CDR1 reads SEHNR; CDR2 reads FQNEAQ (reference sequence). Trimming removed 4 bases at V and 1 base at J, with 13 bases between.